Each of the 21 T cell receptor beta chains below was sequenced from the same sample in a study of cytomegalovirus exposure and HLA in healthy donors. Only in-frame clones appear in the TCRdb table, and some are missing; sequencing was by immunoSEQ multiplex PCR. The table records nearly 200,000 clones, 84% of them present only once. Sequencing used PBMCs. The receptors were gathered from a woman aged 30 to 39 in good health and CMV-seropositive.

The chain links TRBV27 to TRBJ2-2; the match to TRBD2 covers 10 bases. This CDR3 region has 16 residues. Germline V gene sequence: CDR1 MNHEY, CDR2 SMNVEV (reference sequence). Trimming removed 7 bases from V and 4 bases from J; junction bases left unmatched: 9. The CDR3 reads CASTFSGRGSTGELFF. The CDR3 nucleotides are TGTGCCAGCACTTTCAGCGGGAGGGGGAGCACCGGGGAGCTGTTTTTT.

This clone was recorded once. The V gene is TRBV29-1, the J gene TRBJ2-3; possible D gene TRBD2, 6 bases. V was trimmed by 4 bases and J by 4 bases, leaving 9 bases between them. Germline V lookup: CDR1 SQVTM, CDR2 ANQGSEA. The CDR3 extends over 12 amino acids. In nucleotides, the CDR3 is TGCAGCGTTGCGGGAGACCCAGATACGCAGTATTTT. It specifies CSVAGDPDTQYF.

The J gene is TRBJ2-7, the V gene TRBV7-9; TRBD2 might be the D (6 bases). The V gene's germline CDR1 is SEHNR and CDR2 FQNEAQ (reference sequence). V was cut by 5 bases and J by 6 bases, with 11 bases left in between. The CDR3 runs to 12 residues. The DNA for the CDR3 is TGTGCCAGCAGCCGGGGGTGGTTCGAGCAGTACTTC. It specifies CASSRGWFEQYF.

This clone occurred once. V is TRBV6-5 and J is TRBJ2-7; weak D call: TRBD2 (7 bases). CDR3 length: 13 amino acids. The V end lost 6 bases, the J end lost 4 bases, and 13 bases lay between the germline ends. The germline gives CDR1 MNHEY, CDR2 SVGAGI. As DNA, the CDR3 is TGTGCCAGCAGGAGGGGGGGCGCGTACGAGCAGTACTTC. Translation gives CASRRGGAYEQYF.

The CDR3: CASSARTGGSYEQYF. CDR3 DNA sequence: TGTGCCAGCAGCGCACGGACAGGCGGATCCTACGAGCAGTACTTC. The genes are TRBV5-8 and TRBJ2-7; TRBD1 agrees at 7 bases. This CDR3 is built from 15 residues. Germline lookup yields CDR1 SGHTS and CDR2 YDEGEE. V dropped 4 bases and J dropped 1; count of bases not matched to a gene: 8.

The chain is built from TRBV6-5 and TRBJ2-7, with 7 bases fitting TRBD1. V dropped 5 bases and J dropped 5; count of bases not matched to a gene: 6. The CDR3 sequence is 13 residues long. Germline V CDR1 and CDR2: MNHEY, SVGAGI. CDR3 nucleotide sequence: TGTGCCAGCAGTGTTACAGGGGACAACGAGCAGTACTTC. As protein: CASSVTGDNEQYF.

The chain is built from TRBV6-1 and TRBJ2-1, with 9 bases aligning to TRBD2. Unmatched junction bases numbered 4, after V lost 2 bases and J lost 2 bases. This CDR3 has 16 amino acids. Germline CDR1 and CDR2: MNHNS and SASEGT. The CDR3 loop is CASSESSGGTYNEQFF. The CDR3 region has the DNA TGTGCCAGCAGTGAATCGAGCGGGGGGACCTACAATGAGCAGTTCTTC.

The chain joins TRBV27 to TRBJ2-7; D unclear. The germline gives CDR1 MNHEY, CDR2 SMNVEV (reference sequence). The CDR3 sequence is 13 residues long. V dropped 5 bases and J dropped 1 base, with 9 bases sitting between them. The CDR3 DNA follows: TGTGCCAGCAGTCTCTCGTTATCCTACGAGCAGTACTTC. It encodes CASSLSLSYEQYF.

This chain connects TRBV6-5 to TRBJ2-7; D is undetermined. Trimming removed 6 bases at V and 3 bases at J, with 12 bases between. The germline CDR1 and CDR2 sequences are MNHEY and SVGAGI. CDR3 length: 13 residues. CDR3 coding DNA: TGTGCCAGCAGACCCGGTCTTCTCTACGAGCAGTACTTC. Its protein is CASRPGLLYEQYF.

The rearrangement joins TRBV6-5 to TRBJ2-1; 9 bases are shared with TRBD1. V lost 6 bases, J lost 2 bases, and 5 bases stayed unmatched. The length of the CDR3 is 15 residues. CDR1 is MNHEY and CDR2 is SVGAGI in the germline V gene. The CDR3 DNA reads TGTGCCAGCAGCCCCGGACAGGGGCCCTACAATGAGCAGTTCTTC. Encoded protein: CASSPGQGPYNEQFF.

The chain carries TRBV19 and TRBJ2-1; D unclear. Germline lookup yields CDR1 LNHDA and CDR2 SQIVND (reference sequence). This CDR3 has 12 residues. The V end lost 5 bases, the J end lost 7 bases, and 9 bases lay between the germline ends. In DNA form, the CDR3 reads TGTGCCAGTAGTGCCGTTCGGAATGAGCAGTTCTTC. Translating it yields CASSAVRNEQFF.

The chain has TRBV5-8 and TRBJ2-2; 10 bases align to TRBD1. The CDR3 runs to 16 residues. V lost 2 bases and J lost 7; bases outside the gene matches: 8. Germline assignment: CDR1 SGHTS and CDR2 YDEGEE. CDR3 sequence (DNA): TGTGCCAGCAGCTTACCGGGACAGGGGCGCAACGGGGAGCTGTTTTTT. Its protein product is CASSLPGQGRNGELFF.

The rearrangement links TRBV6-4 to TRBJ2-5, with 9 positions matching TRBD2. The length of the CDR3 is 15 residues. The junction had 7 bases not matched to a gene; V was cut back by 3 bases and J by 5 bases. CDR1 and CDR2 (germline): MRHNA, SNTAGT. The CDR3 sequence is CASSEGSGRWETQYF. Written as DNA, the CDR3 is TGTGCCAGCAGTGAAGGTAGCGGGAGATGGGAGACCCAGTACTTC.

The genes are TRBV5-1 and TRBJ1-1, with D possibly being TRBD1 (5 bases). Germline V lookup: CDR1 SGHRS, CDR2 YFSETQ. V was cut by 4 bases and J by 4 bases, with 8 bases left in between. The length of the CDR3 is 12 residues. The CDR3 sequence is CASSLDSTEAFF. CDR3 in DNA: TGCGCCAGCAGCCTAGACAGCACTGAAGCTTTCTTT.

V is TRBV10-3 and J is TRBJ2-2; 7 bases match TRBD1. V was pared by 4 bases and J by 6 bases, with 2 bases of the junction left unmatched. The CDR3 has 13 amino acids. Germline CDR1 and CDR2: ENHRY and SYGVKD. CDR3 bases: TGTGCCATCAGTGGGACAGGATCCGGGGAGCTGTTTTTT. Amino acids: CAISGTGSGELFF.

The V and J genes are TRBV11-2 and TRBJ2-3; possibly TRBD1 for D (6 bases). V lost 5 bases and J lost 2, with 17 bases in between. The CDR3 totals 16 residues. Germline V gene lookup returns CDR1 SGHAT and CDR2 FQNNGV. Written as DNA, the CDR3 is TGTGCCAGCAGCACAGGGACGGCCATATACACAGATACGCAGTATTTT. It encodes CASSTGTAIYTDTQYF.

The chain links TRBV11-3 to TRBJ2-2; 11 bases match TRBD1. The CDR3 is made up of 15 amino acids. V shed 5 bases and J 4 bases; nucleotides not matched to a gene: 3. Per germline, CDR1 SGHNT and CDR2 YENEEA. The CDR3, as DNA: TGTGCCAGCAGCCGCGGACAGGGGGCCACCGGGGAGCTGTTTTTT. Translating gives CASSRGQGATGELFF.

This chain joins TRBV29-1 and TRBJ1-2; D is uncertain. Per the germline V gene, CDR1 is SQVTM and CDR2 is ANQGSEA. CDR3 length: 8 residues. Trimming stripped 5 bases from V and 8 bases from J, with 3 bases between. CDR3 loop: CSVQGYTF. DNA for the CDR3: TGCAGCGTTCAAGGCTACACCTTC. Full variable domain (rest looked up from reference TRBV29-1 and TRBJ1-2): SAVISQKPSRDICQRGTSLTIQCQVDSQVTMMFWYRQQPGQSLTLIATANQGSEATYESGFVIDKFPISRPNLTFSTLTVSNMSPEDSSIYLCSVQGYTFGSGTRLTVV.

V and J are TRBV5-1 and TRBJ1-2; no clear D. The CDR3 runs 15 residues. The V gene's germline CDR1 is SGHRS and CDR2 YFSETQ. V was shortened by 0 bases and J by 0 bases, with 9 bases between the two germline ends. CDR3 residues: CASSLVGGANYGYTF. The CDR3 DNA sequence: TGCGCCAGCAGCTTGGTTGGCGGAGCTAACTATGGCTACACCTTC.

The rearrangement links TRBV5-1 to TRBJ2-2, with TRBD1 matching over 8 bases. Germline CDR1 reads SGHRS; CDR2 reads YFSETQ. The CDR3 is 15 amino acids. J was trimmed by 7 bases and V by 2 bases; bases with no gene match: 7. The CDR3 nucleotides are TGCGCCAGCAGCTTCGGACAGGGAAGGGGCGGGGAGCTGTTTTTT. This codes for CASSFGQGRGGELFF.

The chain combines TRBV4-1 with TRBJ2-7; 9 bases are a match to TRBD2. This CDR3 region has 16 residues. Germline values: CDR1 MGHRA, CDR2 YSYEKL. V trimming: 1 base; J trimming: 5 bases; junction bases outside the gene matches: 9. Here the CDR3 reads CASSQVTGGRGDEQYF. The DNA of the CDR3 is TGCGCCAGCAGCCAAGTGACGGGCGGGAGGGGTGACGAGCAGTACTTC.